This section outlines one T cell receptor beta chain sequence together with its context. This sample was taken from a study of blood T cell repertoires in COVID-19. In the original workflow: Reference gene primer amplification gave nucleated cell count estimates. Sequencing was performed with immunoSEQ multiplex PCR; in TCRdb, only in-frame clones are kept and a portion is missing. From that table come the V and J calls and clone size; the DNA was used to work out D and trimming. The table has about 240,000 clones, approximately 83% seen once. Sequencing was done on a sample of PBMCs or T cells enriched from blood (not recorded which). This TCR came from a woman aged 40 to 49 with acute COVID-19.

The CDR3 region is CASTRGSQETQYF. The CDR3 nucleotides read TGTGCCAGCACTCGGGGGTCCCAAGAGACCCAGTACTTC. This sequence joins TRBV12-3 or TRBV12-4 and TRBJ2-5; D might be TRBD2 (6 bases). Trimming left V 7 bases short and J 1 base short, with 10 bases between. The CDR3 contains 13 residues.